The entry below describes one T cell receptor beta chain. One end of the junction does not line up with germline, which may come from a read error. This entry is derived from a study of blood T cells in healthy people across ages. At the level of the study: Template switching recovered approximately one barcoded beta molecule for every two T cells.

The second PCR ran about 6 to 11 cycles with a sample-barcoded 5' primer and J-beta primers. TCRdb reprocessed the 5' RACE reads with MiXCR, giving one entry per CDR3 protein. The sample has about 900,000 distinct CDR3 sequences; around 49% are singletons. The CDR3 covers 15 residues. The germline V gene has CDR1 SNHLY and CDR2 FYNNEI. The sample taken for sequencing was blood. The rearrangement joins TRBV2 to TRBJ2-7; possibly TRBD1 for D (8 bases). The TCR sequence derives from a man aged 25-40 years in good health. The CDR3 here is CASIESGTGRDEQYF. The CDR3 nucleotides read TGTGCCAGCATTGAAAGCGGGACAGGAAGAGACGAGCAGTACTTC.